This T cell receptor beta chain was sequenced for a study of T cells in Graves' hyperthyroidism and ophthalmopathy. This clonotype was detected ten times or more. From RNA transcripts, TCR beta CDR3 regions were amplified. The HTBI primer set served for first-round RT-PCR of the TCR CDR3. TCRdb analysed the multiplex PCR reads with MiXCR anew, one entry per CDR3 protein. This table has about 480,000 distinct CDR3 sequences, around 22% appearing once. The clonotype comes from a woman in her twenties or thirties with Graves' ophthalmopathy. Sequenced sample: blood.

The CDR3 nucleotides are TGTGCCAGCAGTCAAACAGGTCTCTTTGGCAATCAGCCCCAGCATTTT. This sequence encodes CASSQTGLFGNQPQHF. The rearrangement uses TRBV11-1 and TRBJ1-5; D perhaps matches TRBD1 (5 bases). Germline V gene sequence: CDR1 SGHAT, CDR2 FQDESV (reference sequence). The CDR3 contains 16 residues. V was pared by 6 bases and J by 2 bases, with 17 bases between.